This T cell receptor beta chain comes out of a study of OX40 agonist ivuxolimab in advanced cancers. This CDR3 has 16 amino acids. Germline V lookup: CDR1 ENHRY, CDR2 SYGVKD. V lost 6 bases and J lost 2, with 20 bases in between. Profiling relied on immunoSEQ multiplex PCR, and the TCRdb table lists in-frame clones only, not all of them. The profile shows roughly 100,000 clones, about 87% of them singletons. Notes on the study in general: The antigen specificity of the peripheral T cells (those that were expanded) was not determined. Some patients without response likewise showed low normalized clonal expansion.

A word on this clone: As yet, its antigen is unknown.

The material was CD4+ or CD8+ T cells sorted from blood, obtained in a trial of the OX40 agonist ivuxolimab. The sequence derives from an adult with an advanced solid tumor such as melanoma, head and neck, liver or kidney cancer. The chain joins TRBV10-3 to TRBJ2-7; weak D call: TRBD1 (5 bases). As DNA, the CDR3 is TGTGCCATCAGGAGTACTGATGGACAAGGTGCCTACGAGCAGTACTTC. Translated: CAIRSTDGQGAYEQYF.